Reported below is one T cell receptor (beta chain). Germline V CDR1 and CDR2: LGHNA, YSLEER. The length of the CDR3 is 15 residues. J gave up 3 bases and V 2 bases, and 1 base lay outside the gene matches. The data were obtained in a study of blood T cell repertoires in COVID-19. Study background: Material from acute and convalescent COVID-19 was sourced from the United States, Italy and Spain. T cells, B-cell-depleted T cells, or PBMCs provided the cDNA or gDNA that served as material.

Authors' data handling: How many nucleated cells were present was estimated from reference gene primer amplification. The assay was immunoSEQ multiplex PCR, and TCRdb's table has in-frame clones only and misses some. V and J calls and clone size are given by that table; D and trimming were obtained from the DNA. Among around 500,000 clones listed, approximately 85% were seen once. This chain connects TRBV4-3 to TRBJ2-1; 10 nucleotides line up with TRBD2. Sequenced material: peripheral blood. The clonotype comes from a human donor in a cohort sampled during active COVID-19. DNA of the CDR3: TGCGCCAGCAGCCAAAGGACTAGCGGCTACAATGAGCAGTTCTTC. Its translation is CASSQRTSGYNEQFF.